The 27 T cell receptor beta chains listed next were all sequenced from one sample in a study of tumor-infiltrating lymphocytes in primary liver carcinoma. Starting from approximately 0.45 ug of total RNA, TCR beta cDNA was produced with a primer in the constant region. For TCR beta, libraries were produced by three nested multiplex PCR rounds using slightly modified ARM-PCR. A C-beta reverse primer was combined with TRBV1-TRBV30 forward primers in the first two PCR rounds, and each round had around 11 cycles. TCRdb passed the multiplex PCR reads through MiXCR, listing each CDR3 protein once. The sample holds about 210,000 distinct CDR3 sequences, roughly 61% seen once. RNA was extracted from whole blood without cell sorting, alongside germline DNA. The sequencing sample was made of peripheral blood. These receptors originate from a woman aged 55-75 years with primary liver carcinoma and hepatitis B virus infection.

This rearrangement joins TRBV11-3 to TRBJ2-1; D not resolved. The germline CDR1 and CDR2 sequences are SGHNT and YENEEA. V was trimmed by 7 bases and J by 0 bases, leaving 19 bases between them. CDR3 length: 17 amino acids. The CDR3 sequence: CASNPLVGVSSYNEQFF. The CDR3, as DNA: TGTGCCAGCAACCCTTTGGTCGGCGTAAGCTCCTACAATGAGCAGTTCTTC. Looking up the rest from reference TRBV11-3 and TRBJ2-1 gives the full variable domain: EAGVVQSPRYKIIEKKQPVAFWCNPISGHNTLYWYLQNLGQGPELLIRYENEEAVDDSQLPKDRFSAERLKGVDSTLKIQPAELGDSAVYLCASNPLVGVSSYNEQFFGPGTRLTVL.

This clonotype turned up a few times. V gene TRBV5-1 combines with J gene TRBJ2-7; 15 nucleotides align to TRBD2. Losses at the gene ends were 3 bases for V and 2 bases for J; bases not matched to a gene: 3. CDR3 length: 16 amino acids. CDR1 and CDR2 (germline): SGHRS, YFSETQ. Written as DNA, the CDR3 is TGCGCCAGCAGCTGGGGGACTAGCGGGAGGCCCTACGAGCAGTACTTC. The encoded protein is CASSWGTSGRPYEQYF.

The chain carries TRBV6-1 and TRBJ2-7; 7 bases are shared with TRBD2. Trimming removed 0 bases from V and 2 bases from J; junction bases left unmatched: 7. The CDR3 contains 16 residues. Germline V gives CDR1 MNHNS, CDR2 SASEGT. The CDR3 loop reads CASSEAHGRLTYEQYF. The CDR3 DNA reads TGTGCCAGCAGTGAAGCTCACGGGAGGCTTACCTACGAGCAGTACTTC.

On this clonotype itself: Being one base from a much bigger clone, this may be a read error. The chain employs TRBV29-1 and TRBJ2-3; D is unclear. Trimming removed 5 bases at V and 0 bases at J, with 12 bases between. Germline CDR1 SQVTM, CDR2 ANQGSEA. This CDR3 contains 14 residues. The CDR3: CSVIAGTSTDTQYF. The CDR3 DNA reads TGCAGCGTTATAGCTGGAACTAGCACAGATACGCAGTATTTT.

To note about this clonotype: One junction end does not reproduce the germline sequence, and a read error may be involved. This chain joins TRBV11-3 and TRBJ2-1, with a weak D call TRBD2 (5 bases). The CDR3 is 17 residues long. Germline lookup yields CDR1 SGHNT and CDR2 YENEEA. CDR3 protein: CASSLLLRISAVDEQFF. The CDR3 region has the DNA TGTGCTAGCAGCTTACTGTTGAGGATTAGCGCCGTCGATGAGCAGTTCTTC. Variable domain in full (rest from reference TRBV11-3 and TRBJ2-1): EAGVVQSPRYKIIEKKQPVAFWCNPISGHNTLYWYLQNLGQGPELLIRYENEEAVDDSQLPKDRFSAERLKGVDSTLKIQPAELGDSAVYLCASSLLLRISAVDEQFFGPGTRLTVL.

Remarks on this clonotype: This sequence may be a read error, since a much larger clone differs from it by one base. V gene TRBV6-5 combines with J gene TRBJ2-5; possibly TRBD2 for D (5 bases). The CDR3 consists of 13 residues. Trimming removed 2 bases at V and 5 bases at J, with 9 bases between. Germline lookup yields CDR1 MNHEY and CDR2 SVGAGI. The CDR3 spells CASSYECGETQYF. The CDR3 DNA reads TGTGCCAGCAGTTACGAATGCGGGGAGACCCAGTACTTC.

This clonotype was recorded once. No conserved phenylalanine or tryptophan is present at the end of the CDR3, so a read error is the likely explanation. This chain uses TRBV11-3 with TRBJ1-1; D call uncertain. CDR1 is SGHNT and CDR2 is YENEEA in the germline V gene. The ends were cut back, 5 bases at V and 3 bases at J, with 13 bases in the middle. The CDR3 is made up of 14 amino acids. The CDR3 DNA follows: TGTGCCAGCAGCCTCCGGGCCGGGGACACTGAAGCTTTCATT. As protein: CASSLRAGDTEAFI.

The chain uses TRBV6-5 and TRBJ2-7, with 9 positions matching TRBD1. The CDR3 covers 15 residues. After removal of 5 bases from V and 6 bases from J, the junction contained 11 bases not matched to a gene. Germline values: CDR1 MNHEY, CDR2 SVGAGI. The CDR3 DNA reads TGTGCCAGCAGTCCGAACCGGGACAGGGTTGGCGAGCAGTACTTC. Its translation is CASSPNRDRVGEQYF.

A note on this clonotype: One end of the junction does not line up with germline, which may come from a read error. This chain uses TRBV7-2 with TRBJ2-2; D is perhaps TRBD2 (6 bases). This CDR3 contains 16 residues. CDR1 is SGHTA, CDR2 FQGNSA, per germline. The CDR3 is CASSRRVPVDTGKLFF. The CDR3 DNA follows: TGTGCCAGCAGCCGGAGGGTGCCAGTTGACACCGGGAAGCTGTTTTTT.

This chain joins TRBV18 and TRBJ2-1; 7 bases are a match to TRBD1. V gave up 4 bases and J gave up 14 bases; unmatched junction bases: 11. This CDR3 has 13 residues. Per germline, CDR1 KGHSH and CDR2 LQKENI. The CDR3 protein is CASSQDRTVGEFF. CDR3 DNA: TGTGCCAGCTCACAGGACAGGACGGTCGGGGAGTTCTTC. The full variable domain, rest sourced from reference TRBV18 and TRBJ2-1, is NAGVMQNPRHLVRRRGQEARLRCSPMKGHSHVYWYRQLPEEGLKFMVYLQKENIIDESGMPKERFSAEFPKEGPSILRIQQVVRGDSAAYFCASSQDRTVGEFFGPGTRLTVL.

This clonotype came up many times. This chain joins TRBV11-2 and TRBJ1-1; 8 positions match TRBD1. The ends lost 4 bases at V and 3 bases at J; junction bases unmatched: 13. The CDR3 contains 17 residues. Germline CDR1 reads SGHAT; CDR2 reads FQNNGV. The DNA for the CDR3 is TGTGCCAGCAGCTGGATGGTGGCAGGGGGCCGCGACACTGAAGCTTTCTTT. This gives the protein CASSWMVAGGRDTEAFF.

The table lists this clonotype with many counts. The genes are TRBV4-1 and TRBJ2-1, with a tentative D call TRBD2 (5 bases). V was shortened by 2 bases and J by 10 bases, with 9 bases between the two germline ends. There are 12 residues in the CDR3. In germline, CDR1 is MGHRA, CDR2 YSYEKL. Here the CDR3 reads CASSQTGGEQFF. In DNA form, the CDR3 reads TGCGCCAGCAGCCAAACTGGCGGGGAGCAGTTCTTC.

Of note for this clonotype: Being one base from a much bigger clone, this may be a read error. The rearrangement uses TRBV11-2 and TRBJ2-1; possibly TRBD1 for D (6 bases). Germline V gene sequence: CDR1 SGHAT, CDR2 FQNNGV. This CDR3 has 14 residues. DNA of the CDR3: TGTACCAGCAGCTGGAGCAGGGGCGACAATGAGCAGTTCTTC. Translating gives CTSSWSRGDNEQFF.

CDR3 DNA sequence: TGTGCCATCAGCCCGGGAGGCTACGAGCAGTACTTC. It translates to CAISPGGYEQYF. The gene calls are TRBV10-3 and TRBJ2-7; 7 positions match TRBD2. Germline V lookup: CDR1 ENHRY, CDR2 SYGVKD. This CDR3 region has 12 residues. The V gene end was trimmed by 6 bases and the J gene end by 3 bases; junction bases not matched to a gene: 2.

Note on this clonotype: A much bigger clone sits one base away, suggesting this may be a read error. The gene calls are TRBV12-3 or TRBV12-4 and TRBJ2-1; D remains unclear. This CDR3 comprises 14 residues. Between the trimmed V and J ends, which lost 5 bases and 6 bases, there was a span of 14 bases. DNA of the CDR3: TGTGCCAGCAGTCTTCATGCAGCCCCCAATGAGCAGTTCTTC. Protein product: CASSLHAAPNEQFF.

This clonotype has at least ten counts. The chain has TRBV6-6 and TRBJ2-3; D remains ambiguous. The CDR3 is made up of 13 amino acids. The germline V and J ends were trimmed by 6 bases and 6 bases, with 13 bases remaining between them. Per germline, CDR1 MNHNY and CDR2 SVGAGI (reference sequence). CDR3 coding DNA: TGTGCCAGCAGACCGCAGGTGACGGATACGCAGTATTTT. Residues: CASRPQVTDTQYF.

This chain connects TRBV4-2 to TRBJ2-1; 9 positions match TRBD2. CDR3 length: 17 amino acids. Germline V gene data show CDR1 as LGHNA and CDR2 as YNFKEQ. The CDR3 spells CVSNGLARPSGVGEQFF. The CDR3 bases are TGTGTCAGTAATGGACTAGCGAGACCGTCCGGCGTTGGTGAGCAGTTCTTC.

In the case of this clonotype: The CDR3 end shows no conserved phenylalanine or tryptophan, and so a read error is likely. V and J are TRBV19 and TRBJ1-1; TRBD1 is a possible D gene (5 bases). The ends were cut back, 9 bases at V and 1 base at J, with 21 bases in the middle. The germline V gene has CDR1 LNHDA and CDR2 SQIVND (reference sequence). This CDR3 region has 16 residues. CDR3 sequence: CASFPRGRGRNTEAFS. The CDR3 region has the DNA TGTGCCAGCTTCCCTCGGGGACGGGGAAGGAACACTGAAGCTTTCTCT.

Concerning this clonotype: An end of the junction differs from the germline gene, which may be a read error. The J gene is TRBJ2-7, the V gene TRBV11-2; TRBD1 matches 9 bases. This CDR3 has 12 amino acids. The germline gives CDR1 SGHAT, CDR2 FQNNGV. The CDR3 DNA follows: TGTGCCAACAGCCGGACAGGGGACGAGCTGTACTTC. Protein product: CANSRTGDELYF.

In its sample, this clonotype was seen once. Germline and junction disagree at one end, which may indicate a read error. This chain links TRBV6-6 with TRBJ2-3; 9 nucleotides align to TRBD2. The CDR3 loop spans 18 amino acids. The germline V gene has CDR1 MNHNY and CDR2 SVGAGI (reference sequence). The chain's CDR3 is CASSKGGTRGTSIDTQYF. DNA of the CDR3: TGTGCTAGCAGTAAAGGCGGGACTCGGGGGACTAGCATAGATACGCAGTATTTT.

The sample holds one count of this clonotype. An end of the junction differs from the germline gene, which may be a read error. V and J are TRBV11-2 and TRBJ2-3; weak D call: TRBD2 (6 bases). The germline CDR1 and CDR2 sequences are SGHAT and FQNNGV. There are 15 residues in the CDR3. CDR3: CASNSGAGPRDTQCF. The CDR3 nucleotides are TGTGCCAGCAACTCTGGGGCGGGACCCAGAGATACGCAGTGTTTT.

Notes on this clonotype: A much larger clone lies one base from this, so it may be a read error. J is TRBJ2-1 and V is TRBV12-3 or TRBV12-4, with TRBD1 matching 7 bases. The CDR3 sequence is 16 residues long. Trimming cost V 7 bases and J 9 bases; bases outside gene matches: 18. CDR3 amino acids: CASNQQGMVRSAEQFF. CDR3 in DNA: TGTGCCAGCAACCAACAGGGGATGGTCCGCAGCGCTGAGCAGTTCTTC.

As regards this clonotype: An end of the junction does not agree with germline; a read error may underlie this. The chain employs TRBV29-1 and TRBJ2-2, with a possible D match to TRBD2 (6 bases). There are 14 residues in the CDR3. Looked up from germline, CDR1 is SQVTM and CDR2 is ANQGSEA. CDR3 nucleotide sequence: TGCAGCGTTGGGTGTCGGGGGAACGCCGGGGAGCTGTTTTTT. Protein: CSVGCRGNAGELFF.

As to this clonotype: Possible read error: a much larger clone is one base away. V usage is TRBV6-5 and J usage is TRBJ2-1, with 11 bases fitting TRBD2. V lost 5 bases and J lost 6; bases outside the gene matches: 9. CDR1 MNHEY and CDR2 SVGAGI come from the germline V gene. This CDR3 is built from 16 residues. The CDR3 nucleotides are TGTGCCAGCAGTACCTTGGGACTAGCGGCCTGCAATGAGCAGTTCTTC. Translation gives CASSTLGLAACNEQFF.

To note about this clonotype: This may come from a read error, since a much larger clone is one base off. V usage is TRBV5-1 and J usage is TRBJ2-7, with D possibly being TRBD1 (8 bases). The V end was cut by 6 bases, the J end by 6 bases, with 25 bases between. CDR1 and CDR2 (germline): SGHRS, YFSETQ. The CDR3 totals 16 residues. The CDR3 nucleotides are TGCGCCAGCAACTTTACAGGGGGAGCGGGACTTGGCGAGCAGTACTTC. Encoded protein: CASNFTGGAGLGEQYF.

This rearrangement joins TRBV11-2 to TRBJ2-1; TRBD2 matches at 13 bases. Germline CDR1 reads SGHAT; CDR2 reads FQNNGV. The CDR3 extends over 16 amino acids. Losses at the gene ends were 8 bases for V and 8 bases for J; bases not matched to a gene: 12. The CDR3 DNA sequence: TGTGCCAGCGGCTGGAGACTAGCGGGGGGATGGGATGAGCAGTTCTTC. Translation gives CASGWRLAGGWDEQFF.

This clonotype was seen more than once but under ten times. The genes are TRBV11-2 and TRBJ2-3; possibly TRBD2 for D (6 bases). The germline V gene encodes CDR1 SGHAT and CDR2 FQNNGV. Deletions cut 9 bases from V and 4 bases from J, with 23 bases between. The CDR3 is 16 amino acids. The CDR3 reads CASKLFPSGEADTQYF. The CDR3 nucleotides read TGTGCCAGTAAGTTGTTCCCATCGGGAGAGGCAGATACGCAGTATTTT.